The clone carrying this T cell receptor beta chain was picked up one time. What it binds is not known. This sample is drawn from a study of vaccination effects on CD4 cells after COVID-19. With the ViraFEST assay, the study expanded antigen-specific CD4+ T cells using viral peptide pools, then sequenced them. Isolation of CD4+ T cells took place after around 10 days of culture. BNT162b2 vaccine or mRNA-1273 vaccine was given to participants in two doses. Assay: immunoSEQ multiplex PCR; the TCRdb copy retains only in-frame clones and omits some. The data contain fewer than 15,000 clones, more than 65% of them singletons. The CDR3 is 19 residues long. Germline V gene data show CDR1 as SGHTA and CDR2 as FQGNSA. After removal of 1 base from V and 4 bases from J, the junction contained 18 bases not matched to a gene.

V usage is TRBV7-2 and J usage is TRBJ2-7; 8 nucleotides agree with TRBD2. The sequence was collected from a human donor who received a COVID-19 vaccine. The specimen was CD4+ T cells from PBMCs cultured with HCoV-NL63 spike peptides, collected after COVID-19 vaccination. CDR3 in DNA: TGTGCCAGCAGCTTAGTTTTTGGTGGAGCGGGGGCGAATTCTTACGAGCAGTACTTC. This codes for CASSLVFGGAGANSYEQYF.